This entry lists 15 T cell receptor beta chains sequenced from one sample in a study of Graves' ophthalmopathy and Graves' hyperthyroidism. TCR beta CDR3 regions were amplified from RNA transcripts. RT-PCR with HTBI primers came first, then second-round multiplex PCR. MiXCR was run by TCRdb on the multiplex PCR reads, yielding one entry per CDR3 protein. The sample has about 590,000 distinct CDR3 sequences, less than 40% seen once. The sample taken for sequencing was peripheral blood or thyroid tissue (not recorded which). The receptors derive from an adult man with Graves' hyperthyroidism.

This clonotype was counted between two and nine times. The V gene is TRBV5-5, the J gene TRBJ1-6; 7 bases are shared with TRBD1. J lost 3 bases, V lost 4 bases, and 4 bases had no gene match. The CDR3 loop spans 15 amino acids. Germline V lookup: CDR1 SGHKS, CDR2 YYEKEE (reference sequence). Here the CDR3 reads CASSAGTVYNSPLHF. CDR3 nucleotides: TGTGCCAGCAGCGCGGGGACAGTCTATAATTCACCCCTCCACTTT. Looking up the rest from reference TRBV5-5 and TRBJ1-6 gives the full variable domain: DAGVTQSPTHLIKTRGQQVTLRCSPISGHKSVSWYQQVLGQGPQFIFQYYEKEERGRGNFPDRFSARQFPNYSSELNVNALLLGDSALYLCASSAGTVYNSPLHFGNGTRLTVT.

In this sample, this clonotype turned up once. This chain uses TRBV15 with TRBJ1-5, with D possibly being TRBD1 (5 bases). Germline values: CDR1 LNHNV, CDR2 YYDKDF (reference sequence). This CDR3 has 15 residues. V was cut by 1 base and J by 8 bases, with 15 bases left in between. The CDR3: CATSRAGNTGEPQHF. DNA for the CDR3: TGTGCCACCAGCAGAGCAGGGAACACCGGGGAGCCCCAGCATTTT.

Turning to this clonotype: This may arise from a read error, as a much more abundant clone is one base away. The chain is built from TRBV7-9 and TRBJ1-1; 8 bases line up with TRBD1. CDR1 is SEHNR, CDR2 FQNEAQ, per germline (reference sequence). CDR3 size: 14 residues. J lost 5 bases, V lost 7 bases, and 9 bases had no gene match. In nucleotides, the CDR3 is TGTGCCAGCAACTCGGCAGGGGGCTGGACTGAAGCTTTCTTT. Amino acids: CASNSAGGWTEAFF.

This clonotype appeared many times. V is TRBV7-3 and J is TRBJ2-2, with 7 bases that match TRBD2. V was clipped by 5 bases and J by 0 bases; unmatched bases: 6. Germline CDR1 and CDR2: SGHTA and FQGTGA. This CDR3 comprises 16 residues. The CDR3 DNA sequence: TGTGCCAGCAGCGTGTCTACTAGCGCGAACACCGGGGAGCTGTTTTTT. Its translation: CASSVSTSANTGELFF.

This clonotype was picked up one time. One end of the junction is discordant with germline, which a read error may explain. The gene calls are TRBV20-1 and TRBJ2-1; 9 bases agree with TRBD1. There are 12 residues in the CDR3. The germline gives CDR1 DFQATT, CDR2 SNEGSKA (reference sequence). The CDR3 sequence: CSAQTGGNEQLF. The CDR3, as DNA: TGCAGTGCTCAGACAGGGGGGAATGAGCAGCTCTTC.

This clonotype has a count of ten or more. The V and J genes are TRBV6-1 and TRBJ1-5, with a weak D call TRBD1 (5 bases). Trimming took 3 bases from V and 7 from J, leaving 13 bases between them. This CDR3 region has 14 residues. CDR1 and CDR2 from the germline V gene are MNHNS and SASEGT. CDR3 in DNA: TGTGCCAGCAGTGATGGGGGGTGGAGACAGCCCCAGCATTTT. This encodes CASSDGGWRQPQHF.

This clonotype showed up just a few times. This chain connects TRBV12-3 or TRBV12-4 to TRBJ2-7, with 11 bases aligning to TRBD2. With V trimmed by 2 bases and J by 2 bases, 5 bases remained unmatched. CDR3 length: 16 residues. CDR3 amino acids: CASSLKLAGDPYEQYF. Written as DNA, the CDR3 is TGTGCCAGCAGTTTAAAACTAGCGGGAGACCCCTACGAGCAGTACTTC.

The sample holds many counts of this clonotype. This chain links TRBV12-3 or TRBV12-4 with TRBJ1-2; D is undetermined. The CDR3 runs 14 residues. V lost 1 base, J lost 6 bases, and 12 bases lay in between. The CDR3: CASSLVSGSHGYTF. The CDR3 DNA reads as TGTGCCAGCAGTTTAGTTTCAGGAAGTCATGGCTACACCTTC.

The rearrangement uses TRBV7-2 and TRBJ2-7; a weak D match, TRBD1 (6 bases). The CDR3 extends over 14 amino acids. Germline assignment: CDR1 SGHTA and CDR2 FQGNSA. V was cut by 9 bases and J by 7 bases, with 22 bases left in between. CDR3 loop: CASSIRGTVNEQYF. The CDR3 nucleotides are TGTGCCAGTAGTATAAGGGGGACGGTCAATGAGCAGTACTTC.

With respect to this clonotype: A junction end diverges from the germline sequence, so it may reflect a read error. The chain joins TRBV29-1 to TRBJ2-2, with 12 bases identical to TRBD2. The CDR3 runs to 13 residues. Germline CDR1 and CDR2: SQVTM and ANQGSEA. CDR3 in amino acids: CSVWTSGTAELFF. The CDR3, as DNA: TGCAGCGTCTGGACTAGCGGGACCGCGGAGCTGTTTTTT.

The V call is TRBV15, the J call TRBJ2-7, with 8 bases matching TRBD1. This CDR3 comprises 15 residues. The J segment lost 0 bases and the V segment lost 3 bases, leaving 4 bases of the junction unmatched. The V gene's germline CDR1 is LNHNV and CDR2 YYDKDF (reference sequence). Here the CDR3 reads CATSRAGQASYEQYF. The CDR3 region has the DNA TGTGCCACCAGCAGGGCGGGACAGGCCTCCTACGAGCAGTACTTC.

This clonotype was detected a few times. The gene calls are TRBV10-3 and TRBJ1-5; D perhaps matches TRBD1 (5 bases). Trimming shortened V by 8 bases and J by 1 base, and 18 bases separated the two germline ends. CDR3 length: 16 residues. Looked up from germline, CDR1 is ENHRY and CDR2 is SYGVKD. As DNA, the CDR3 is TGTGCCATCGGGGAGACATCAGGGTTAAGCAATCAGCCCCAGCATTTT. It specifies CAIGETSGLSNQPQHF.

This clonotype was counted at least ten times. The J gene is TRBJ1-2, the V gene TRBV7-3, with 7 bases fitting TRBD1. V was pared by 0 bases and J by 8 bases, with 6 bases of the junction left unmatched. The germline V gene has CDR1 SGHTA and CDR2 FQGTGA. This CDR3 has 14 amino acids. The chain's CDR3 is CASSLTTGQEGYTF. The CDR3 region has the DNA TGTGCCAGCAGCTTAACGACAGGGCAAGAAGGCTACACCTTC. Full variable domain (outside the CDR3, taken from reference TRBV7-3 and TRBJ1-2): GAGVSQTPSNKVTEKGKYVELRCDPISGHTALYWYRQSLGQGPEFLIYFQGTGAADDSGLPNDRFFAVRPEGSVSTLKIQRTERGDSAVYLCASSLTTGQEGYTFGSGTRLTVV.

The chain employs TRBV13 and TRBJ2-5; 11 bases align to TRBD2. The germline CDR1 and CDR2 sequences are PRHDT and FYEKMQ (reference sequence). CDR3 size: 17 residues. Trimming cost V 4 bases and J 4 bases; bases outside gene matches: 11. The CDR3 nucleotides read TGTGCCAGCAGCTCCGGACTAGCGGGCAGGGGGATAGAGACCCAGTACTTC. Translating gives CASSSGLAGRGIETQYF.

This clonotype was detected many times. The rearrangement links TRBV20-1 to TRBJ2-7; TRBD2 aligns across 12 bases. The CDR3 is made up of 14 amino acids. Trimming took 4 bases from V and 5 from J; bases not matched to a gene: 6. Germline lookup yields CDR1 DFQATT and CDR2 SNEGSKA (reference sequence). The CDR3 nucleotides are TGCAGTGCTATCGGACTAGCGGGGAGGCACGAGCAGTACTTC. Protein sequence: CSAIGLAGRHEQYF.